Sequencing of this TCR beta chain was carried out in a study of cytomegalovirus exposure and HLA in healthy donors. The CDR3 has 14 amino acids. Trimming removed 4 bases from V and 9 bases from J; junction bases left unmatched: 5. Germline CDR1 MNHEY, CDR2 SMNVEV (reference sequence). Only one count was recorded for this clone. Vbeta (60) and Jbeta (13) primers were used in the PCR. TCRdb keeps only in-frame clones here, not all; method: immunoSEQ multiplex PCR. The sample has 250,000 or so clones; around nine tenths are singletons. The sequence came from a girl aged 2 to 10 in good health and CMV-seronegative. J is TRBJ2-1 and V is TRBV27, with TRBD2 identical over 11 bases. The specimen sequenced was PBMCs. CDR3 amino acids: CASSYTSGSGEQFF. DNA of the CDR3: TGTGCCAGCAGTTATACTAGCGGGAGCGGTGAGCAGTTCTTC.